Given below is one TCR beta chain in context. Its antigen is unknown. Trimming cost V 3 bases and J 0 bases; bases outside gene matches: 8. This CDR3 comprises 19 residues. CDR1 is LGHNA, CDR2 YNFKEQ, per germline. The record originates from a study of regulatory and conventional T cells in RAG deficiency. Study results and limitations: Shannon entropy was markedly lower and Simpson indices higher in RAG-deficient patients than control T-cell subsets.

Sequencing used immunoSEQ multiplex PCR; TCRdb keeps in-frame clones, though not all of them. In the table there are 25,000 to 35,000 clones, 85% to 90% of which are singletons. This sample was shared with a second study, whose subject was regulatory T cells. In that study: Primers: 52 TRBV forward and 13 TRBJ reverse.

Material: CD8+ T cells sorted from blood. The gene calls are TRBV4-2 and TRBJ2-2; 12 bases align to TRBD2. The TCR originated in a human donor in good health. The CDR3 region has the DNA TGTGCCAGCAGCCACCATCGACTAGCGGGAGACGCGAACACCGGGGAGCTGTTTTTT. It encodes CASSHHRLAGDANTGELFF.